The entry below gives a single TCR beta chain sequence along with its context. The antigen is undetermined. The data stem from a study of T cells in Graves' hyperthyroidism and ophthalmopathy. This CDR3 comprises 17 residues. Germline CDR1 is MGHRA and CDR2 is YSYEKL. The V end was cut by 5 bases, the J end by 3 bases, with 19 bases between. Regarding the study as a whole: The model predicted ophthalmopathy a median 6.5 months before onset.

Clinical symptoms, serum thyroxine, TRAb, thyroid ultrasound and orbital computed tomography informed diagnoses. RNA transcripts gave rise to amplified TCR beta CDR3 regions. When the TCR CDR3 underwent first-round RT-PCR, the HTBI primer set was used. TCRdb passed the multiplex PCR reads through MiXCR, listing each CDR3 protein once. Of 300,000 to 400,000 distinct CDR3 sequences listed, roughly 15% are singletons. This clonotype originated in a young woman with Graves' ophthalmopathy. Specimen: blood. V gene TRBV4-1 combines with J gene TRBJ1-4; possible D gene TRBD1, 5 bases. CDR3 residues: CASSSNGAGEPNEKLFF. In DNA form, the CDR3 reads TGCGCCAGCAGCTCAAACGGGGCCGGGGAGCCTAATGAAAAACTGTTTTTT.